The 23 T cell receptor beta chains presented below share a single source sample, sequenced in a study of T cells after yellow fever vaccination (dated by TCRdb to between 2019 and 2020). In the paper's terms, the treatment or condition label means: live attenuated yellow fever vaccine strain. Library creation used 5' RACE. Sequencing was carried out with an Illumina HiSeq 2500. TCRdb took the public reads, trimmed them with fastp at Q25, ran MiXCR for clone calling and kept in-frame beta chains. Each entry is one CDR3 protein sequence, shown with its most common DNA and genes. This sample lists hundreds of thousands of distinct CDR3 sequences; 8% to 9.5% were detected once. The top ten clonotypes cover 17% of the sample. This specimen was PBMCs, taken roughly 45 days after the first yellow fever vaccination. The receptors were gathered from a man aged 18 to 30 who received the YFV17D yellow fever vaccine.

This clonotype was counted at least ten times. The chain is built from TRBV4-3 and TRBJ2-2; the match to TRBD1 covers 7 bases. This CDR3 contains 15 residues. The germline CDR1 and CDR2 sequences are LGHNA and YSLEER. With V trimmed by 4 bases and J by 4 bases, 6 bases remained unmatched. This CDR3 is CASSPATGSTGELFF. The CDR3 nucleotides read TGCGCCAGCAGCCCAGCGACAGGGAGCACCGGGGAGCTGTTTTTT.

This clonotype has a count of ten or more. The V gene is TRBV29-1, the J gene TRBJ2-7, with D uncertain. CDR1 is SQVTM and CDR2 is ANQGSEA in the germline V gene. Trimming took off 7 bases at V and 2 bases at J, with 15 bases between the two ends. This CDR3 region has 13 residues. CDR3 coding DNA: TGCAGCGCTCTTTTGGTCGGAGCCTACGAGCAGTACTTC. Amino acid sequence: CSALLVGAYEQYF.

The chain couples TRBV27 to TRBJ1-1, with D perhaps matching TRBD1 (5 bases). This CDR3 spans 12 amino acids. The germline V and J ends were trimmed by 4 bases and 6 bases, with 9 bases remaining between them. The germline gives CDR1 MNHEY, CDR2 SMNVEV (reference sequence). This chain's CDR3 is CASSSGMAEAFF. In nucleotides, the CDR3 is TGTGCCAGCAGTTCAGGGATGGCTGAAGCTTTCTTT.

The CDR3 DNA reads as TGCAGCGCGGTCGGACAGGGGGACACTGAAGCTTTCTTT. Translated, it gives CSAVGQGDTEAFF. The chain has TRBV29-1 and TRBJ1-1; 10 bases are a match to TRBD1. Trimming cost V 7 bases and J 3 bases; bases outside gene matches: 5. This CDR3 has 13 amino acids. Germline values: CDR1 SQVTM, CDR2 ANQGSEA.

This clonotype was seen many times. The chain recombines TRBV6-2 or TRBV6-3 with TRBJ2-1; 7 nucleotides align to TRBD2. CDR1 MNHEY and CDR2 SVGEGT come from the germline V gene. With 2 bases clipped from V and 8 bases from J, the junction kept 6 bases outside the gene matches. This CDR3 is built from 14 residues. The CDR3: CASSYGLAADEQFF. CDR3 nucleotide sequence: TGTGCCAGCAGTTACGGGCTAGCGGCGGATGAGCAGTTCTTC.

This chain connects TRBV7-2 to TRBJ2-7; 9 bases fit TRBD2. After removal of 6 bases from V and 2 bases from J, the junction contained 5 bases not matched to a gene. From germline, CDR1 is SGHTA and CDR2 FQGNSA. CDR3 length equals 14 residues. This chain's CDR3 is CASSTTSGPYEQYF. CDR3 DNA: TGTGCCAGCAGTACGACTAGCGGTCCCTACGAGCAGTACTTC.

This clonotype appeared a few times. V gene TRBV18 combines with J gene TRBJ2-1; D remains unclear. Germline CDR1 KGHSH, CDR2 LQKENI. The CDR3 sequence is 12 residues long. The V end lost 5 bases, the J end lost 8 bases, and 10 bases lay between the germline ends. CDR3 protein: CASSTTWDEQFF. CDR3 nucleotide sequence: TGTGCCAGCTCAACTACATGGGATGAGCAGTTCTTC.

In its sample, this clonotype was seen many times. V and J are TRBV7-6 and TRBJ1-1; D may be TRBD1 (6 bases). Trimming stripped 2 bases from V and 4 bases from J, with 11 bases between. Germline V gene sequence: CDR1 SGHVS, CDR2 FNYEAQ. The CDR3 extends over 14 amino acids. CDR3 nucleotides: TGTGCCAGCAGCTTAATTGAAGGGGGCACTGAAGCTTTCTTT. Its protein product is CASSLIEGGTEAFF.

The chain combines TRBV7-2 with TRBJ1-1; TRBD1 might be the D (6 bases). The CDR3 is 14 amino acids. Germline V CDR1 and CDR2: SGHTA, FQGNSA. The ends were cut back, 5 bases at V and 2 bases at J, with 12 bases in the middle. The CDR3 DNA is TGTGCCAGCAGCACCCAACAGGGTAACACTGAAGCTTTCTTT. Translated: CASSTQQGNTEAFF.

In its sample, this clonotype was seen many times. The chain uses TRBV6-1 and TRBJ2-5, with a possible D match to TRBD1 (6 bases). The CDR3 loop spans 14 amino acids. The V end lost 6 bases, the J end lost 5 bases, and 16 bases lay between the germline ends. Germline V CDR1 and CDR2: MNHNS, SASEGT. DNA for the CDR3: TGTGCCAGCAGCGACAGGTCTCGGAGTGAGACCCAGTACTTC. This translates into CASSDRSRSETQYF.

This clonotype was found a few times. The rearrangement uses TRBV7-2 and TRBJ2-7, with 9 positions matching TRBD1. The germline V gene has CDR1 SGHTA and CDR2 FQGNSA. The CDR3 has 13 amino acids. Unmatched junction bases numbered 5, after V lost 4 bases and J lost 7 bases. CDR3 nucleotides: TGTGCCAGCAGCTCTGGGACAGGGTGGGAGCAGTACTTC. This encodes CASSSGTGWEQYF. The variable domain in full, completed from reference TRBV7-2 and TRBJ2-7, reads GAGVSQSPSNKVTEKGKDVELRCDPISGHTALYWYRQSLGQGLEFLIYFQGNSAPDKSGLPSDRFSAERTGGSVSTLTIQRTQQEDSAVYLCASSSGTGWEQYFGPGTRLTVT.

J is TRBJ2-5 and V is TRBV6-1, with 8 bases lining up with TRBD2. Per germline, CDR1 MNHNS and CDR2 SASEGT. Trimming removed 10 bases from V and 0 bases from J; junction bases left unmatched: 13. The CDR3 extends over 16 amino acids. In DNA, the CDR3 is TGTGCCACCCGGCTGATGGTAGCGGGGCACCAAGAGACCCAGTACTTC. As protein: CATRLMVAGHQETQYF.

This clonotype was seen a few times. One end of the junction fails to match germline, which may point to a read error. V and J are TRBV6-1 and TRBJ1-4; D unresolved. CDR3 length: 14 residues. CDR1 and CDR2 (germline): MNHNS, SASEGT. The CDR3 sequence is CASREGMGNEKLFF. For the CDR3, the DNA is TGTGCCAGCAGGGAAGGGATGGGAAATGAAAAACTGTTTTTT.

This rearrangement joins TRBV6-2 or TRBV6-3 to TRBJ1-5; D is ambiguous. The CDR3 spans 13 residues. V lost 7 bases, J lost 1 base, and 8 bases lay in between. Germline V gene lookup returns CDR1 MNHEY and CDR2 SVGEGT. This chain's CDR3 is CASTPGSNQPQHF. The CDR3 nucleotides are TGTGCCAGCACCCCGGGGAGCAATCAGCCCCAGCATTTT.

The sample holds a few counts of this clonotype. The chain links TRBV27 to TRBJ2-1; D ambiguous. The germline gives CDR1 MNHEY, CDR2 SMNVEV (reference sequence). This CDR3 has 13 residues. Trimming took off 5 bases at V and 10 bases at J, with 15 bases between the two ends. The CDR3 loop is CASSPGLGYEQFF. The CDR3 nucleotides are TGTGCCAGCAGTCCGGGCCTGGGATACGAGCAGTTCTTC.

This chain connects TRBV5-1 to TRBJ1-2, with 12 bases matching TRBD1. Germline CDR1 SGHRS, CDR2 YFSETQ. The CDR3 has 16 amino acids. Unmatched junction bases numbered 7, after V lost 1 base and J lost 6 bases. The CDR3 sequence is CASSLTGTGGADGYTF. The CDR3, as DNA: TGCGCCAGCAGCTTGACCGGGACAGGGGGCGCAGATGGCTACACCTTC.

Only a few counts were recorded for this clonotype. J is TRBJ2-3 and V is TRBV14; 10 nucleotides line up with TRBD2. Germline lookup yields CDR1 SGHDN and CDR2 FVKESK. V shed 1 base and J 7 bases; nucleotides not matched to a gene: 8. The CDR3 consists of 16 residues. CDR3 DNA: TGTGCCAGCAGCCAAGGAGCGGGGGGGCCGGTGTATACGCAGTATTTT. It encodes CASSQGAGGPVYTQYF.

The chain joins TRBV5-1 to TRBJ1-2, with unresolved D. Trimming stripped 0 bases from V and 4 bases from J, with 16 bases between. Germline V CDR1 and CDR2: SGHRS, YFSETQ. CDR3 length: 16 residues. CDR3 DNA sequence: TGCGCCAGCAGCTTGGAACAGCCCCTACACCTCTATGGCTACACCTTC. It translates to CASSLEQPLHLYGYTF.

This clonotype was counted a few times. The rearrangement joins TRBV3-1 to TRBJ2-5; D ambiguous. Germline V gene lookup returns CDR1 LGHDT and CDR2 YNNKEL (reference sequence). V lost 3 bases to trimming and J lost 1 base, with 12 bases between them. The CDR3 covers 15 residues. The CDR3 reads CASSQQSGPQETQYF. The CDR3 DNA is TGTGCCAGCAGCCAGCAGTCGGGCCCCCAAGAGACCCAGTACTTC.

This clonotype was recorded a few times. The CDR3, as DNA: TGTGCCAGCAGCCCCAGGGAAGCGGGGGCCTTCTACGAGCAGTACTTC. This gives the protein CASSPREAGAFYEQYF. The chain combines TRBV5-5 with TRBJ2-7; 8 bases are shared with TRBD2. The CDR3 runs to 16 residues. V gave up 4 bases and J gave up 3 bases; unmatched junction bases: 12. CDR1 SGHKS and CDR2 YYEKEE come from the germline V gene (reference sequence).

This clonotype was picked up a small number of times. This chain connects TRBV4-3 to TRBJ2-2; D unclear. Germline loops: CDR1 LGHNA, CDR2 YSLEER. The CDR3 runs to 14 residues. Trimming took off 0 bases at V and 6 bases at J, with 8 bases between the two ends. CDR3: CASSQDAHSGELFF. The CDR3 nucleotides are TGCGCCAGCAGCCAAGACGCACACTCCGGGGAGCTGTTTTTT.

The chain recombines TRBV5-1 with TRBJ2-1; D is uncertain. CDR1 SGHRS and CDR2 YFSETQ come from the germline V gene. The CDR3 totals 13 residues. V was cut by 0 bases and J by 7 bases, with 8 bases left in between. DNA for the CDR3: TGCGCCAGCAGCTTGGAATGGGTGAATGAGCAGTTCTTC. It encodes CASSLEWVNEQFF.

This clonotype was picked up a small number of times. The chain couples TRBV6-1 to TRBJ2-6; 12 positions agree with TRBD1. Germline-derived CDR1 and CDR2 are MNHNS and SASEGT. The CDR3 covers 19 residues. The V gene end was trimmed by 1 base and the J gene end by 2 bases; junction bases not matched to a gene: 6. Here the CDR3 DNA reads TGTGCCAGCAGTGAAGTTCCGGGACAGGGGGCAACTGGGGCCAACGTCCTGACTTTC. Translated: CASSEVPGQGATGANVLTF.